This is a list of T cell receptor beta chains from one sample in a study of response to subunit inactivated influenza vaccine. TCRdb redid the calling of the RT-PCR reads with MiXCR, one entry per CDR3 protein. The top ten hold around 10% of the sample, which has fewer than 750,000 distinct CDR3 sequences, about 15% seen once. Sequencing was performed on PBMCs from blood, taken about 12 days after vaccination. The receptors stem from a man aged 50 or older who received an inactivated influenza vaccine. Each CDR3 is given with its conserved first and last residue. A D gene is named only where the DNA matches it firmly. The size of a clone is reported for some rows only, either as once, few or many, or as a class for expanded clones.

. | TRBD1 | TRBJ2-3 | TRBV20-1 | TGCAGTGCCCACCTCCGGGACAGGGGGGCAGATACGCAGTATTTT | CSAHLRDRGADTQYF
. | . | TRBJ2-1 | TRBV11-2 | TGTGCCAGCAGCTTATTAGGGAACTCCTACAATGAGCAGTTCTTC | CASSLLGNSYNEQFF
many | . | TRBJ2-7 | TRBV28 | TGTGCCAGCAGTTTATTACGGAAACCCTCCTACGAGCAGTACTTC | CASSLLRKPSYEQYF
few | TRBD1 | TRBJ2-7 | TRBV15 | TGTGCCACCAGCACACCGGGACAGGGGATGGGCTCCTACGAGCAGTACTTC | CATSTPGQGMGSYEQYF
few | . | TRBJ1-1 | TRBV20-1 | TGCAGTGCTAGAGATGGGCAGGGGAGGACTGAAGCTTTCTTT | CSARDGQGRTEAFF
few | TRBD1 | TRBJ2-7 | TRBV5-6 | TGTGCCAGCAGTTTGGGACAGGTCCTATCCTACGAGCAGTACTTC | CASSLGQVLSYEQYF
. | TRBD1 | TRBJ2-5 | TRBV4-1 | TGCGCCAGCAGCCCGCGGACAGGGGGGGTGGAGACCCAGTACTTC | CASSPRTGGVETQYF
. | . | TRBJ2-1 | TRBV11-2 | TGTGCCAGCAGCTTAGATCAACCCAATGAGCAGTTCTTC | CASSLDQPNEQFF
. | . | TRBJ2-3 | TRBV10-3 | TGTGCCATCAGTGAGTCAGCTGGGAGGACAGATACGCAGTATTTT | CAISESAGRTDTQYF
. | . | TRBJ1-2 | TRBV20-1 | TGCAGTGCCCGACAGAGAAACTATGGCTACACCTTC | CSARQRNYGYTF
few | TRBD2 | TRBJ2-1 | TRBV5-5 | TGTGCCAGCAGCTTGCCAGGACTAGCGGGACGATACAATGAGCAGTTCTTC | CASSLPGLAGRYNEQFF
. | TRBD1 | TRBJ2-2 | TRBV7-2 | TGTGCCAGCAGGGGACAGGGGTTCACCGGGGAGCTGTTTTTT | CASRGQGFTGELFF
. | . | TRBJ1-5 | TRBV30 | TGTGCCTGGAGTGTATTGTCCGGTCAGCCCCAGCATTTT | CAWSVLSGQPQHF
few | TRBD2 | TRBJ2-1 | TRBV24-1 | TGTGCCGTCCGCGGGAGGTACAATGAGCAGTTCTTC | CAVRGRYNEQFF
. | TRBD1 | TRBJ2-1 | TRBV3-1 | TGTGCCAGCAGCCCACAGACAGGGGGCTATGAGCAGTTCTTC | CASSPQTGGYEQFF
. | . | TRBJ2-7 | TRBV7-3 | TGTGCCAGCAGCTTAGGGGCGGTTAACGAGCAGTACTTC | CASSLGAVNEQYF
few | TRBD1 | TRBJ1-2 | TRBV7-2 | TGTGCCAGCAGCCCAGAGACAGGGGCCCTCTATGGCTACACCTTC | CASSPETGALYGYTF
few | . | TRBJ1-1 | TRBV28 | TGTGCCAGCAGTTTATGGTTTAAGGGGAACACTGAAGCTTTCTTT | CASSLWFKGNTEAFF
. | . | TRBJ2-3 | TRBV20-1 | TGCAGTGCTAGCCGGGGGGCGAAAGATACGCAGTATTTT | CSASRGAKDTQYF
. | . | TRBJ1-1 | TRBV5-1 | TGCGCCAGCAGCTTGGACCCAGGGCTGAACACTGAAGCTTTCTTT | CASSLDPGLNTEAFF
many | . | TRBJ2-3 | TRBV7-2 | TGTGCCAGCAGCTTAGTATCCGGAGATACGCAGTATTTT | CASSLVSGDTQYF
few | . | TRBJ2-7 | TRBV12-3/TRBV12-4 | TGTGCCAGCAGTTTAGGCAGGGCCTTTATTCACGAGCAGTACTTC | CASSLGRAFIHEQYF
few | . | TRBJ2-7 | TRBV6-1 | TGTGCCAGCAGTGAAGGTCGTCCCGTGCCCTACGAGCAGTACTTC | CASSEGRPVPYEQYF
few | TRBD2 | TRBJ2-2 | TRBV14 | TGTGCCAGCAGCCAAGAGAAGATCGGACTAGGGAACACCGGGGAGCTGTTTTTT | CASSQEKIGLGNTGELFF
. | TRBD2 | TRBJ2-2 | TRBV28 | TGTGCCAGCAGCGGATTTAGCGGGAGAGGAACCGGGGAGCTGTTTTTT | CASSGFSGRGTGELFF
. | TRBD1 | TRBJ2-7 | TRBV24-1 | TGTGCCACCAGTGATCCAGCCGGGACAGGGTACGAGCAGTACTTC | CATSDPAGTGYEQYF
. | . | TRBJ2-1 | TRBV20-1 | TGCAGTGCGCCGGGTCCGAATGAGCAGTTCTTC | CSAPGPNEQFF
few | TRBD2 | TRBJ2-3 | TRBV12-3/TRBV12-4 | TGTGCCAGCAAGTCGGGAGGAGGCACAGATACGCAGTATTTT | CASKSGGGTDTQYF
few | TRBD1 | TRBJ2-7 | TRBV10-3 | TGTGCCATCGGACAGGGCTACGAGCAGTACTTC | CAIGQGYEQYF
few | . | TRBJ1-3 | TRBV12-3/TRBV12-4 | TGTGCCAGCGAAAAAACAGGAGCTGGAAACACCATATATTTT | CASEKTGAGNTIYF
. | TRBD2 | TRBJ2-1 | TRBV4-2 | TGTGCCAGCAGCCGCTCCGGGGGGTTTCTTTACAATGAGCAGTTCTTC | CASSRSGGFLYNEQFF
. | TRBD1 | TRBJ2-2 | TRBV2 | TGTGCCAGCAGTTACAGGGGGGCCACCGGGGAGCTGTTTTTT | CASSYRGATGELFF
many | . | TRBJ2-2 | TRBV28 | TGTGCCAGCTATGGACCAGGGGCCGGGGAGCTGTTTTTT | CASYGPGAGELFF
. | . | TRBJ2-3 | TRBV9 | TGTGCCAGCAGCGTAGCGGGCCATGGAGGTCGGAGCACAGATACGCAGTATTTT | CASSVAGHGGRSTDTQYF
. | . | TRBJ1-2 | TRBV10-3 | TGTGCCATCAGTGAGATGGGGGTACCGGGGCGCTATGGCTACACCTTC | CAISEMGVPGRYGYTF
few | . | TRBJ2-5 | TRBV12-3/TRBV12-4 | TGTGCCAGCAGTCCTCGGGACCATCTTAGGAAGACCCAGTACTTC | CASSPRDHLRKTQYF
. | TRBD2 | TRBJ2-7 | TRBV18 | TGTGCCAGCTCACCGTCCGGCTTTAGCGGGAGGTACGAGCAGTACTTC | CASSPSGFSGRYEQYF
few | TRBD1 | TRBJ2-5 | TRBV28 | TGTGCCAGCAGTCCGACAGGGGTAGGCCAAGAGACCCAGTACTTC | CASSPTGVGQETQYF
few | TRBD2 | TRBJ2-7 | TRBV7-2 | TGTGCCAGCAGCTTAGCTAGCGGGGAATTCTACGAGCAGTACTTC | CASSLASGEFYEQYF
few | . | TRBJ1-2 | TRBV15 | TGTGCCACCAGCAGAGCCCAGGGCGGGCCCTATGGCTACACCTTC | CATSRAQGGPYGYTF
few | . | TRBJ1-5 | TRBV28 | TGTGCCAGCAGTCCCACTTTCCGAAATCAGCCCCAGCATTTT | CASSPTFRNQPQHF
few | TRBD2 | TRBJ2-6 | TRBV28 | TGTGCCAGCAGAACGGGGGGGATCGGGGCCAACGTCCTGACTTTC | CASRTGGIGANVLTF
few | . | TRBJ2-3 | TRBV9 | TGTGCCAGCAGCGTAGCGATGCGGCAGGGTGACGGGAATACGCAGTATTTT | CASSVAMRQGDGNTQYF
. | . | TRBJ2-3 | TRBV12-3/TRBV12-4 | TGTGCCAACTCCCGGGGCCGGGCCCCAGATACGCAGTATTTT | CANSRGRAPDTQYF
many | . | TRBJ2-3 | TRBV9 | TGTGCCAGCAGCGTAGATGCAGCGGAGGATACGCAGTATTTT | CASSVDAAEDTQYF
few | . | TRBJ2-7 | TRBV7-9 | TGTGCCAGCAGCTCCCAGGGACCCCACATCGTTACCTACGAGCAGTACTTC | CASSSQGPHIVTYEQYF
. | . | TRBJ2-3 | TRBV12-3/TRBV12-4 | TGTGCCAGCAGTTCTCCGCCCGGAGATACGCAGTATTTT | CASSSPPGDTQYF